Following are 27 T cell receptor beta chains from one sample sequenced in a study of blood T cell repertoires in COVID-19. Clones were sequenced by immunoSEQ multiplex PCR, and TCRdb holds only the in-frame ones, with some missing. The data show about 96,000 clones, with about 87% seen just once and more than 3.5% held by the top ten. Material for sequencing was peripheral blood. Every receptor here comes from a human donor with COVID-19, enrolled during active disease. The donor label of this sample is uncertain.

The chain links TRBV30 to TRBJ1-3; 7 bases agree with TRBD1. CDR1 is GTSNPN and CDR2 is SVGIG in the germline V gene (reference sequence). J was trimmed by 4 bases and V by 5 bases; bases with no gene match: 2. CDR3 length: 12 residues. The CDR3 reads CAWGTAGNTIYF. Written as DNA, the CDR3 is TGTGCCTGGGGGACAGCAGGAAACACCATATATTTT.

The chain combines TRBV7-9 with TRBJ1-3, with TRBD1 as a possible D gene (5 bases). CDR1 is SEHNR and CDR2 is FQNEAQ in the germline V gene (reference sequence). The germline V and J ends were trimmed by 3 bases and 1 base, with 13 bases remaining between them. The CDR3 runs 16 residues. The CDR3: CASSFSWGESGNTIYF. The DNA for the CDR3 is TGTGCCAGCAGCTTCTCGTGGGGGGAATCTGGAAACACCATATATTTT.

The genes are TRBV9 and TRBJ2-1; 12 positions match TRBD2. V shed 0 bases and J 7 bases; nucleotides not matched to a gene: 8. Germline V lookup: CDR1 SGDLS, CDR2 YYNGEE. The CDR3 is 17 amino acids. The CDR3, as DNA: TGTGCCAGCAGCGTAGTCCCCCTAGCGGGGGGGGCTAATGAGCAGTTCTTC. Protein product: CASSVVPLAGGANEQFF.

The chain uses TRBV19 and TRBJ1-2, with D uncertain. The CDR3 is 16 residues long. The germline V gene encodes CDR1 LNHDA and CDR2 SQIVND (reference sequence). The ends were cut back, 5 bases at V and 10 bases at J, with 26 bases in the middle. CDR3 nucleotides: TGTGCCAGTAGTCCCAGCGGGGAGGGCCGGCGAAGTGACTACACCTTC. It translates to CASSPSGEGRRSDYTF.

The V and J genes are TRBV4-1 and TRBJ1-2, with a tentative D call TRBD1 (6 bases). The CDR3 length is 15 residues. From germline, CDR1 is MGHRA and CDR2 YSYEKL. V dropped 0 bases and J dropped 1 base, with 9 bases sitting between them. DNA of the CDR3: TGCGCCAGCAGCCAAGATCGAGGGGGTAACTATGGCTACACCTTC. It is translated as CASSQDRGGNYGYTF.

J is TRBJ1-5 and V is TRBV30; D remains ambiguous. The CDR3 is 13 residues long. Germline values: CDR1 GTSNPN, CDR2 SVGIG (reference sequence). V was shortened by 2 bases and J by 7 bases, with 12 bases between the two germline ends. CDR3 loop: CAWSKSSEQPQHF. The CDR3 DNA follows: TGTGCCTGGAGTAAATCTTCGGAGCAGCCCCAGCATTTT. Full variable domain (missing parts from reference TRBV30 and TRBJ1-5): SQTIHQWPATLVQPVGSPLSLECTVEGTSNPNLYWYRQAAGRGLQLLFYSVGIGQISSEVPQNLSASRPQDRQFILSSKKLLLSDSGFYLCAWSKSSEQPQHFGDGTRLSIL.

This chain links TRBV10-3 with TRBJ1-1, with 7 bases that match TRBD1. This CDR3 is built from 14 residues. Germline CDR1 ENHRY, CDR2 SYGVKD. With 10 bases clipped from V and 1 base from J, the junction kept 9 bases outside the gene matches. CDR3 protein: CATTGQWSNTEAFF. The CDR3 DNA reads as TGTGCCACGACAGGGCAGTGGTCGAACACTGAAGCTTTCTTT.

The rearrangement uses TRBV5-1 and TRBJ2-1, with D hard to call. The germline gives CDR1 SGHRS, CDR2 YFSETQ. The CDR3 loop spans 13 amino acids. The V and J ends lost 0 bases and 5 bases respectively, with 6 bases between them. The CDR3 nucleotides read TGCGCCAGCAGCTTGGACACAGACAATGAGCAGTTCTTC. Translating it yields CASSLDTDNEQFF.

The chain employs TRBV18 and TRBJ1-2; the D is unclear. This CDR3 is 15 amino acids long. Germline values: CDR1 KGHSH, CDR2 LQKENI. V was cut by 0 bases and J by 8 bases, with 16 bases left in between. The CDR3 spells CASSPPGVPPSGYTF. DNA for the CDR3: TGTGCCAGCTCACCACCAGGAGTTCCGCCCAGCGGCTACACCTTC.

The chain joins TRBV9 to TRBJ1-6; 10 bases align to TRBD1. Germline trimming cut 7 bases from V and 7 bases from J; bases unmatched to any gene: 5. The germline V gene has CDR1 SGDLS and CDR2 YYNGEE. The CDR3 totals 14 residues. The CDR3 nucleotides read TGTGCCAGCGGCGCGGGACAGGGGAATTCACCCCTCCACTTT. This translates into CASGAGQGNSPLHF.

The chain employs TRBV19 and TRBJ2-7; 8 nucleotides line up with TRBD1. The germline CDR1 and CDR2 sequences are LNHDA and SQIVND (reference sequence). CDR3 length equals 14 residues. With V trimmed by 1 base and J by 6 bases, 5 bases remained unmatched. CDR3 sequence reads: CASSIAGTGAEQYF. Here the CDR3 DNA reads TGTGCCAGTAGTATAGCCGGGACAGGCGCCGAGCAGTACTTC.

The V and J genes are TRBV10-3 and TRBJ2-2, with 8 nucleotides matching TRBD1. Germline V lookup: CDR1 ENHRY, CDR2 SYGVKD. CDR3 length: 14 residues. The V gene end was trimmed by 6 bases and the J gene end by 3 bases; junction bases not matched to a gene: 3. DNA for the CDR3: TGTGCCATCAGATTGACAGGGGACACCGGGGAGCTGTTTTTT. As protein: CAIRLTGDTGELFF.

V usage is TRBV6-5 and J usage is TRBJ2-1, with D perhaps matching TRBD2 (7 bases). V was cut by 6 bases and J by 0 bases, with 12 bases left in between. There are 15 residues in the CDR3. The germline V gene encodes CDR1 MNHEY and CDR2 SVGAGI. CDR3 DNA sequence: TGTGCCAGCAGACACCGGGGGGCCTCCTACAATGAGCAGTTCTTC. It is translated as CASRHRGASYNEQFF.

The J gene is TRBJ2-3, the V gene TRBV5-1, with 8 nucleotides matching TRBD2. This CDR3 has 14 residues. J was trimmed by 4 bases and V by 5 bases; bases with no gene match: 6. The germline CDR1 and CDR2 sequences are SGHRS and YFSETQ. The CDR3 is CASRLSGGPDTQYF. In nucleotides, the CDR3 is TGCGCCAGCAGGTTAAGCGGGGGCCCAGATACGCAGTATTTT.

The rearrangement links TRBV2 to TRBJ1-5; 9 nucleotides agree with TRBD1. After removal of 7 bases from V and 2 bases from J, the junction contained 9 bases not matched to a gene. The CDR3 contains 16 residues. Germline V gene lookup returns CDR1 SNHLY and CDR2 FYNNEI. The CDR3 spells CASKSSRDRGNQPQHF. The CDR3, as DNA: TGTGCCAGCAAAAGTTCCAGGGACAGGGGCAATCAGCCCCAGCATTTT.

This chain links TRBV3-1 (or the pseudogene TRBV3-2) with TRBJ2-2; 8 nucleotides align to TRBD2. There are 15 residues in the CDR3. Losses at the gene ends were 2 bases for V and 4 bases for J; bases not matched to a gene: 3. Germline values: CDR1 LGHDT, CDR2 YNNKEL (reference sequence). CDR3 protein: CASSQFGGATGELFF. The CDR3 nucleotides read TGTGCCAGCAGCCAATTCGGGGGGGCCACCGGGGAGCTGTTTTTT.

This chain joins TRBV19 and TRBJ2-1; D gene uncertain. From germline, CDR1 is LNHDA and CDR2 SQIVND (reference sequence). The germline V and J ends were trimmed by 3 bases and 6 bases, with 12 bases remaining between them. This CDR3 spans 14 amino acids. CDR3 amino acids: CASSMESRSNEQFF. CDR3 sequence (DNA): TGTGCCAGTAGTATGGAGTCTAGGTCCAATGAGCAGTTCTTC.

The genes are TRBV29-1 and TRBJ1-3; the D gene is possibly TRBD1 (6 bases). The V end was cut by 6 bases, the J end by 2 bases, with 11 bases between. The CDR3 sequence is 13 residues long. CDR1 SQVTM and CDR2 ANQGSEA come from the germline V gene. CDR3 nucleotide sequence: TGCAGCGTAGCACAGGGTACTGGAAACACCATATATTTT. Translating gives CSVAQGTGNTIYF. The full variable domain, rest sourced from reference TRBV29-1 and TRBJ1-3, is SAVISQKPSRDICQRGTSLTIQCQVDSQVTMMFWYRQQPGQSLTLIATANQGSEATYESGFVIDKFPISRPNLTFSTLTVSNMSPEDSSIYLCSVAQGTGNTIYFGEGSWLTVV.

This clone came up once. The chain combines TRBV4-1 with TRBJ1-1, with a tentative D call TRBD1 (5 bases). V lost 2 bases to trimming and J lost 3 bases, with 16 bases between them. The CDR3 loop spans 16 amino acids. Germline CDR1 reads MGHRA; CDR2 reads YSYEKL. CDR3 sequence: CASSQPWTGGDTEAFF. In DNA, the CDR3 is TGCGCCAGCAGCCAACCTTGGACGGGAGGGGACACTGAAGCTTTCTTT.

The chain employs TRBV3-1 (or the pseudogene TRBV3-2) and TRBJ1-2; 7 bases fit TRBD1. The CDR3 extends over 14 amino acids. From germline, CDR1 is LGHDT and CDR2 YNNKEL (reference sequence). The V segment lost 1 base and the J segment 7 bases; nucleotides outside the gene matches: 6. DNA for the CDR3: TGTGCCAGCAGCCAAGGGGCAGGGGGTAGTGGCTACACCTTC. This gives the protein CASSQGAGGSGYTF.

The chain carries TRBV14 and TRBJ1-4; D is unclear. The V end was cut by 4 bases, the J end by 8 bases, with 17 bases between. Per the germline V gene, CDR1 is SGHDN and CDR2 is FVKESK. The CDR3 is 15 residues long. The CDR3 DNA reads as TGTGCCAGCAGCCTTCTAGAAGGCCGGTGGGAAAAACTGTTTTTT. As protein: CASSLLEGRWEKLFF.

The rearrangement uses TRBV18 and TRBJ1-3; 7 bases line up with TRBD1. The germline gives CDR1 KGHSH, CDR2 LQKENI. With V trimmed by 6 bases and J by 3 bases, 8 bases remained unmatched. The CDR3 covers 15 residues. This CDR3 reads CASSGTESRGNTIYF. In DNA, the CDR3 is TGTGCCAGCTCCGGGACAGAGAGTCGTGGAAACACCATATATTTT.

This clone was recorded only once. The V and J genes are TRBV5-6 and TRBJ1-4, with D possibly TRBD1 on 5 matching bases. Germline V CDR1 and CDR2: SGHDT, YYEEEE. This CDR3 contains 16 residues. Trimming shortened V by 4 bases and J by 0 bases, and 13 bases separated the two germline ends. CDR3: CASSRLIGATNEKLFF. The CDR3 nucleotides read TGTGCCAGCAGCCGGCTTATAGGGGCAACTAATGAAAAACTGTTTTTT.

V and J are TRBV6-5 and TRBJ1-2, with 7 positions matching TRBD1. CDR3 length: 16 residues. Germline CDR1 and CDR2: MNHEY and SVGAGI. The V segment lost 2 bases and the J segment 1 base; nucleotides outside the gene matches: 7. CDR3 DNA: TGTGCCAGCAGTTACCAATGGGACAGCGGTAACTATGGCTACACCTTC. It specifies CASSYQWDSGNYGYTF.

The gene calls are TRBV18 and TRBJ2-5; D unresolved. Germline V lookup: CDR1 KGHSH, CDR2 LQKENI. The CDR3 spans 11 residues. Trimming cost V 6 bases and J 5 bases, with 7 bases left between them. The CDR3 here is CASSARETQYF. The DNA for the CDR3 is TGTGCCAGCTCCGCACGGGAGACCCAGTACTTC. Complete variable domain (other parts from reference TRBV18 and TRBJ2-5): NAGVMQNPRHLVRRRGQEARLRCSPMKGHSHVYWYRQLPEEGLKFMVYLQKENIIDESGMPKERFSAEFPKEGPSILRIQQVVRGDSAAYFCASSARETQYFGPGTRLLVL.

V usage is TRBV12-2 and J usage is TRBJ1-6; the table's D call of TRBD1 was not tested on the DNA. TRBV12-2 is marked as a pseudogene. The CDR3 is made up of 14 amino acids. The CDR3 region has the DNA TGTGCAAGTCGCCCAGGGGAGCGGAATTCACCCCTCCACTTT. This encodes CASRPGERNSPLHF.

This clone showed up just a few times. The gene calls are TRBV7-3 and TRBJ2-2; D is uncertain. The CDR3 has 14 amino acids. Looked up from germline, CDR1 is SGHTA and CDR2 is FQGTGA. V lost 1 base and J lost 7, with 10 bases in between. CDR3 loop: CASSLNKQDGELFF. The CDR3 DNA reads as TGTGCCAGCAGCTTAAATAAGCAAGACGGGGAGCTGTTTTTT.